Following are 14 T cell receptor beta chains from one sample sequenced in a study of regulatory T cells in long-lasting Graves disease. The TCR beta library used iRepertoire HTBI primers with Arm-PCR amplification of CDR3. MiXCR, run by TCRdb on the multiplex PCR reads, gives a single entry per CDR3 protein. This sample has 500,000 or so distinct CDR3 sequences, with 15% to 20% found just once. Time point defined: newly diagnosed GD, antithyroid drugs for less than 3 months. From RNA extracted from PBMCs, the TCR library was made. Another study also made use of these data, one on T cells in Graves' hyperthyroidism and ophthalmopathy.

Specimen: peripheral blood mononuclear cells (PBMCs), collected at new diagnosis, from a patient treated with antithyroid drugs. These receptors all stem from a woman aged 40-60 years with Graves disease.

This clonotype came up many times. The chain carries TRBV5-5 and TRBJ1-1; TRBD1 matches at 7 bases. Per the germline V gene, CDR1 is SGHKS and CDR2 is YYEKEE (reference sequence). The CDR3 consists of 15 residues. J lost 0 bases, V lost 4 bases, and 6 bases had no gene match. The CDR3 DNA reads TGTGCCAGCAGCCATGCAGGGGGGATGAACACTGAAGCTTTCTTT. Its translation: CASSHAGGMNTEAFF.

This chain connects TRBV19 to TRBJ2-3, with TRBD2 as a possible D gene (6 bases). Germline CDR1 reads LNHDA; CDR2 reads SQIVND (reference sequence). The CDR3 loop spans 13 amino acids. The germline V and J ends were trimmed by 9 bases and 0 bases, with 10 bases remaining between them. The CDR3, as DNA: TGTGCCAGCGGGACTTCCAGCACAGATACGCAGTATTTT. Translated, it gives CASGTSSTDTQYF.

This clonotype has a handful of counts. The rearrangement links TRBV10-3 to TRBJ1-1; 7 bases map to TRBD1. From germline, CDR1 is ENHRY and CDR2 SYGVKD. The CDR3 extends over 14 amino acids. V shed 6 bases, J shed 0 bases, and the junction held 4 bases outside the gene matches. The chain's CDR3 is CAISAGTVNTEAFF. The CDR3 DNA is TGTGCCATCAGCGCCGGGACAGTGAACACTGAAGCTTTCTTT.

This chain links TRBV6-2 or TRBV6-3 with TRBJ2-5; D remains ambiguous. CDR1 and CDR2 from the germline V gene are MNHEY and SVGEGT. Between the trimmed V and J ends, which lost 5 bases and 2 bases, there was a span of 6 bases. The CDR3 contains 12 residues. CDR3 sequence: CASSRVQETQYF. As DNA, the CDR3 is TGTGCCAGCAGTAGGGTTCAAGAGACCCAGTACTTC.

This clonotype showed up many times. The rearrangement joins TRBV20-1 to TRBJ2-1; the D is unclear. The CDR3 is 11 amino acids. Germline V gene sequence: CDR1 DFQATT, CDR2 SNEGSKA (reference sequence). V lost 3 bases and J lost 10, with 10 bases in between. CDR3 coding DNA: TGCAGTGCTAGCTCGGGTGGCGAGCAGTTCTTC. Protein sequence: CSASSGGEQFF.

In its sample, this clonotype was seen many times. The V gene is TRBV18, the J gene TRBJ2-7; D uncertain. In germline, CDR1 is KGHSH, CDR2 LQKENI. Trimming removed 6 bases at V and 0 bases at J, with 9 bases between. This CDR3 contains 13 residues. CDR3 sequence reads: CASSDTPSYEQYF. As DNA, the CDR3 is TGTGCCAGCTCCGATACACCCTCCTACGAGCAGTACTTC. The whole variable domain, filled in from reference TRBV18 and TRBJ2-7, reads NAGVMQNPRHLVRRRGQEARLRCSPMKGHSHVYWYRQLPEEGLKFMVYLQKENIIDESGMPKERFSAEFPKEGPSILRIQQVVRGDSAAYFCASSDTPSYEQYFGPGTRLTVT.

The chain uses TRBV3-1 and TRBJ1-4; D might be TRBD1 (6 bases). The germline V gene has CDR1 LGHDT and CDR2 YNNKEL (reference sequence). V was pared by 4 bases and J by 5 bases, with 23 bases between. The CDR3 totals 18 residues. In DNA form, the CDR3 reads TGTGCCAGCAGCCCAGTCGCGGGGGGCGCTGACATCAATGAAAAACTGTTTTTT. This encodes CASSPVAGGADINEKLFF.

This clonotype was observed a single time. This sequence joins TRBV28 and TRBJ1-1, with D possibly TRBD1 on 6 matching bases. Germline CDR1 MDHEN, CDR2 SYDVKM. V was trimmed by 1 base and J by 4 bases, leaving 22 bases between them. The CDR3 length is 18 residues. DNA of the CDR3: TGTGCCAGCAGTTTATTGTTCCAGGGGAGGGTTGGTGGCACTGAAGCTTTCTTT. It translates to CASSLLFQGRVGGTEAFF. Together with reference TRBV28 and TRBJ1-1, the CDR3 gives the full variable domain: DVKVTQSSRYLVKRTGEKVFLECVQDMDHENMFWYRQDPGLGLRLIYFSYDVKMKEKGDIPEGYSVSREKKERFSLILESASTNQTSMYLCASSLLFQGRVGGTEAFFGQGTRLTVV.

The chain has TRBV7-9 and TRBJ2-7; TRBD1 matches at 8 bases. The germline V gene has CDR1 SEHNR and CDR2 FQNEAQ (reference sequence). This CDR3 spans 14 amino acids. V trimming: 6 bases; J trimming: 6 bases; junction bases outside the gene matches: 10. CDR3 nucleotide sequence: TGTGCCAGCAGACCCACCGGGACAGGTGCCGAGCAGTACTTC. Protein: CASRPTGTGAEQYF.

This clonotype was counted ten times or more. The CDR3 region has the DNA TGTGCCATCAGTGAGACCCCACTAGCGGGGGCCGCCAGTGAGCAGTTCTTC. Translating it yields CAISETPLAGAASEQFF. The chain combines TRBV10-3 with TRBJ2-1, with 11 bases aligning to TRBD2. Germline-derived CDR1 and CDR2 are ENHRY and SYGVKD. The CDR3 sequence is 17 residues long. J gave up 9 bases and V 2 bases, and 12 bases lay outside the gene matches.

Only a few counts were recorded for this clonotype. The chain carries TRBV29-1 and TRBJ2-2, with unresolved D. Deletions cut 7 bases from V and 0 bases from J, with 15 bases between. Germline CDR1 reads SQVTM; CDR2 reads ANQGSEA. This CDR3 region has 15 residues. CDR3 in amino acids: CSASPWGSNTGELFF. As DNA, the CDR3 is TGCAGCGCCTCGCCTTGGGGTTCGAACACCGGGGAGCTGTTTTTT.

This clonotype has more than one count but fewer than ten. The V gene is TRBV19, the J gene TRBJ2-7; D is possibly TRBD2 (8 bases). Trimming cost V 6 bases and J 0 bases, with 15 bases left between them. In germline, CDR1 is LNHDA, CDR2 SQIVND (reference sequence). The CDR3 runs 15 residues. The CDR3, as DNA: TGTGCCAGTAGCTCAGCGGGGGACAGCTCCTACGAGCAGTACTTC. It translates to CASSSAGDSSYEQYF. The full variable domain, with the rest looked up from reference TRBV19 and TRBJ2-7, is DGGITQSPKYLFRKEGQNVTLSCEQNLNHDAMYWYRQDPGQGLRLIYYSQIVNDFQKGDIAEGYSVSREKKESFPLTVTSAQKNPTAFYLCASSSAGDSSYEQYFGPGTRLTVT.

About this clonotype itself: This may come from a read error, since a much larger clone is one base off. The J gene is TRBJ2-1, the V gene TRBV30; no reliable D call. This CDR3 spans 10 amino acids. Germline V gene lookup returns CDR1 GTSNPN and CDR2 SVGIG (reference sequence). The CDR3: CAWSRNVQFF. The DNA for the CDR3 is TGTGCCTGGAGTCGCAATGTGCAGTTCTTC.

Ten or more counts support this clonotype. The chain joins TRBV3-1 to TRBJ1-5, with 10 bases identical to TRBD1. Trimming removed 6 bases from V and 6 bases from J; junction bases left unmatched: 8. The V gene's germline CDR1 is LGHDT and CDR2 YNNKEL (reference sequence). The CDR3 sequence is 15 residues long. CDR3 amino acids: CASSWGTGEGQPQHF. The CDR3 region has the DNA TGTGCCAGCAGTTGGGGGACAGGGGAGGGTCAGCCCCAGCATTTT.